This entry lists 3 T cell receptor beta chains sequenced from one sample in a study of response to subunit inactivated influenza vaccine. Using its own MiXCR run on the RT-PCR reads, TCRdb lists one record per CDR3 protein. This sample has more than 700,000 distinct CDR3 sequences, with 20% to 25% found just once. The sequencing here drew on PBMCs from blood, taken roughly 5 days after vaccination. These receptors were taken from a man in his fifties or sixties who received an inactivated influenza vaccine.

For this clonotype: A read error is possible here, since a much larger clone lies one base away. This rearrangement joins TRBV7-2 to TRBJ2-5, with D perhaps matching TRBD1 (6 bases). CDR3 length: 15 residues. Trimming took 1 base from V and 1 from J, leaving 10 bases between them. Germline V lookup: CDR1 SGHTA, CDR2 FQGNSA. CDR3 residues: CASSLVWGPQETQYF. The CDR3 nucleotides are TGTGCCAGCAGCTTAGTTTGGGGGCCCCAAGAGACCCAGTACTTC.

This chain links TRBV30 with TRBJ2-1, with a weak D call TRBD1 (6 bases). V gave up 7 bases and J gave up 12 bases, with 25 bases separating them. This CDR3 is 14 amino acids long. Germline-derived CDR1 and CDR2 are GTSNPN and SVGIG (reference sequence). The CDR3 sequence is CASFFGDTAVGQFF. CDR3 nucleotide sequence: TGTGCCTCCTTCTTTGGGGACACTGCTGTGGGGCAGTTCTTC.

This clonotype was counted only a few times. V is TRBV6-8 and J is TRBJ2-7; TRBD2 matches 11 bases. CDR1 and CDR2 from the germline V gene are MNHGY and SAAAGT. This CDR3 is 17 amino acids long. With 6 bases clipped from V and 1 base from J, the junction kept 11 bases outside the gene matches. For the CDR3, the DNA is TGTGCCAGCAGGCCGCAAGGGACTAGCGGTCAGTCCTACGAGCAGTACTTC. Its protein product is CASRPQGTSGQSYEQYF.